These 9 T cell receptor beta chains originate from one sample sequenced in a study of neurological immune-mediated disorders. TCRdb reprocessed the 5' RACE reads via MiXCR and lists one record per CDR3 protein. This sample has roughly 76,000 distinct CDR3 sequences, with roughly 14% found just once. Sequences were obtained from PBMCs. The receptors were gathered from a woman aged 45-65 years in good health.

Remarks on this clonotype: This may stem from a read error, because a much larger clone lies one nucleotide away. This sequence joins TRBV7-2 and TRBJ1-2, with a weak D call TRBD1 (6 bases). Germline V CDR1 and CDR2: SGHTA, FQGNSA. This CDR3 region has 17 residues. V lost 5 bases and J 4 bases, leaving 23 bases between the germline ends. The CDR3 DNA sequence: TGTGCCAGCAGCCCCAGAGGGGGGGCCATGCCTTCCTATGGCTACACCTTC. Amino acids: CASSPRGGAMPSYGYTF.

At least ten counts were recorded for this clonotype. V and J are TRBV5-1 and TRBJ1-3, with D maybe TRBD1 (5 bases). V lost 2 bases and J lost 0, with 6 bases in between. This CDR3 has 14 amino acids. Germline V gene sequence: CDR1 SGHRS, CDR2 YFSETQ. The CDR3 nucleotides read TGCGCCAGCAGCTTACAGGCCTCTGGAAACACCATATATTTT. As protein: CASSLQASGNTIYF.

At least ten counts were recorded for this clonotype. This chain connects TRBV5-1 to TRBJ2-6, with D uncertain. Trimming pared 4 bases from V and 0 bases from J, leaving 5 bases between. This CDR3 region has 14 residues. CDR1 is SGHRS and CDR2 is YFSETQ in the germline V gene. CDR3 loop: CASSPSSGANVLTF. The CDR3 bases are TGCGCCAGCAGCCCATCCTCTGGGGCCAACGTCCTGACTTTC. Full variable domain (outside the CDR3, taken from reference TRBV5-1 and TRBJ2-6): KAGVTQTPRYLIKTRGQQVTLSCSPISGHRSVSWYQQTPGQGLQFLFEYFSETQRNKGNFPGRFSGRQFSNSRSEMNVSTLELGDSALYLCASSPSSGANVLTFGAGSRLTVL.

This clonotype was seen many times. V usage is TRBV14 and J usage is TRBJ1-4; D might be TRBD1 (5 bases). This CDR3 spans 15 amino acids. Germline lookup yields CDR1 SGHDN and CDR2 FVKESK. V was trimmed by 3 bases and J by 10 bases, leaving 18 bases between them. The CDR3, as DNA: TGTGCCAGCAGCCAGCGGGCCGGACAATATGCAAAACTGTTTTTT. It codes for CASSQRAGQYAKLFF. Together with reference TRBV14 and TRBJ1-4, the CDR3 gives the full variable domain: EAGVTQFPSHSVIEKGQTVTLRCDPISGHDNLYWYRRVMGKEIKFLLHFVKESKQDESGMPNNRFLAERTGGTYSTLKVQPAELEDSGVYFCASSQRAGQYAKLFFGSGTQLSVL.

The chain combines TRBV7-2 with TRBJ2-5, with TRBD1 as a possible D gene (6 bases). The V end lost 0 bases, the J end lost 5 bases, and 10 bases lay between the germline ends. This CDR3 has 14 amino acids. The germline CDR1 and CDR2 sequences are SGHTA and FQGNSA. The DNA for the CDR3 is TGTGCCAGCAGCTTAGCGGGGGCAGCGGAGACCCAGTACTTC. Translating gives CASSLAGAAETQYF.

As regards this clonotype: At one boundary the junction diverges from the germline segment, which might be a read error. The gene calls are TRBV3-1 and TRBJ1-2; D may be TRBD1 (5 bases). The CDR3 extends over 12 amino acids. Germline V gene lookup returns CDR1 LGHDT and CDR2 YNNKEL (reference sequence). Here the CDR3 DNA reads TGTGCCAGCAGCCACCGACAGTCTCCTCCCGACTTC. Protein product: CASSHRQSPPDF.

This clonotype was counted ten times or more. This chain links TRBV20-1 with TRBJ2-5; unclear D gene. Germline CDR1 DFQATT, CDR2 SNEGSKA (reference sequence). The V end lost 5 bases, the J end lost 5 bases, and 12 bases lay between the germline ends. CDR3 length: 12 residues. Here the CDR3 DNA reads TGCAGTGCTCTTAACGATGGGGAGACCCAGTACTTC. Translated, it gives CSALNDGETQYF.

This clonotype was counted ten times or more. The CDR3 loop reads CASEFSGTGDTQYF. In DNA form, the CDR3 reads TGCGCCAGCGAATTTAGCGGGACTGGAGATACGCAGTATTTT. The genes are TRBV5-1 and TRBJ2-3, with 8 nucleotides matching TRBD2. The CDR3 extends over 14 amino acids. Looked up from germline, CDR1 is SGHRS and CDR2 is YFSETQ. J was trimmed by 5 bases and V by 7 bases; bases with no gene match: 9.

This clonotype was seen many times. The chain recombines TRBV7-8 with TRBJ2-1; D ambiguous. This CDR3 contains 16 residues. V lost 2 bases, J lost 0 bases, and 11 bases lay in between. CDR1 SGHVS and CDR2 FQNEAQ come from the germline V gene. The CDR3: CASSLLPASSYNEQFF. The CDR3 bases are TGTGCCAGCAGCTTATTGCCCGCAAGCTCCTACAATGAGCAGTTCTTC.